These 19 T cell receptor beta chains came from one sample sequenced in a study of technical replicates of blood from several donors. The assay was immunoSEQ multiplex PCR, and TCRdb's table has in-frame clones only and misses some. This table has tens of thousands of clones, over 90% appearing once. Sequencing was carried out using T cells isolated from PBMCs. These receptors all come from a human donor in good health.

The rearrangement uses TRBV5-6 and TRBJ2-2; D call uncertain. From germline, CDR1 is SGHDT and CDR2 YYEEEE. V lost 6 bases and J 4 bases, leaving 16 bases between the germline ends. This CDR3 contains 15 residues. The CDR3 protein is CASTIRKTSTGELFF. The CDR3 DNA is TGTGCCAGCACCATACGAAAAACCAGCACCGGGGAGCTGTTTTTT.

This rearrangement joins TRBV5-4 to TRBJ1-1; D not certain. V was shortened by 4 bases and J by 5 bases, with 15 bases between the two germline ends. In germline, CDR1 is SGHNT, CDR2 YYREEE (reference sequence). This CDR3 has 14 residues. The CDR3 loop reads CASSPDGGSTEAFF. In DNA, the CDR3 is TGTGCCAGCAGCCCGGACGGAGGGAGTACTGAAGCTTTCTTT.

The rearrangement links TRBV11-2 to TRBJ1-4; 8 bases are a match to TRBD1. In germline, CDR1 is SGHAT, CDR2 FQNNGV. The CDR3 spans 15 residues. The V and J ends lost 2 bases and 10 bases, in that order; junction bases with no gene match: 9. The CDR3 here is CASSLQPGQDAKLFF. DNA of the CDR3: TGTGCCAGCAGCTTACAACCGGGACAGGACGCAAAACTGTTTTTT.

This clone was counted a single time. CDR3 nucleotide sequence: TGTGCCAGCAGCGAGGGGGATGAGCAGTTCTTC. Translated, it gives CASSEGDEQFF. V is TRBV7-9 and J is TRBJ2-1; D may be TRBD1 (6 bases). Looked up from germline, CDR1 is SEHNR and CDR2 is FQNEAQ (reference sequence). With 5 bases removed from V and 8 bases from J, the gap between germline ends came to 7 bases. The CDR3 covers 11 residues.

The rearrangement uses TRBV7-9 and TRBJ1-6; 9 nucleotides align to TRBD1. V dropped 6 bases and J dropped 6; count of bases not matched to a gene: 3. This CDR3 comprises 14 residues. CDR1 SEHNR and CDR2 FQNEAQ come from the germline V gene (reference sequence). In DNA form, the CDR3 reads TGTGCCAGCAGAACAGGGGGCACTAATTCACCCCTCCACTTT. It specifies CASRTGGTNSPLHF.

The chain employs TRBV7-2 and TRBJ1-3, with TRBD1 as a possible D gene (6 bases). Germline V gene sequence: CDR1 SGHTA, CDR2 FQGNSA. This CDR3 spans 14 amino acids. Trimming pared 1 base from V and 2 bases from J, leaving 6 bases between. In DNA form, the CDR3 reads TGTGCCAGCAGCTTAGACAGGGCTGGAAACACCATATATTTT. Its protein is CASSLDRAGNTIYF.

The V call is TRBV11-2, the J call TRBJ2-5, with no clear D. V was pared by 6 bases and J by 5 bases, with 4 bases between. CDR1 is SGHAT and CDR2 is FQNNGV in the germline V gene. The CDR3 covers 10 residues. The CDR3 DNA reads TGTGCCAGCAGGGAGGAGACCCAGTACTTC. Protein: CASREETQYF.

The chain recombines TRBV11-2 with TRBJ1-2; D gene ambiguous. This CDR3 comprises 13 residues. Germline V gene lookup returns CDR1 SGHAT and CDR2 FQNNGV. V dropped 2 bases and J dropped 6 bases, with 10 bases sitting between them. The CDR3 DNA follows: TGTGCCAGCAGCTTAAGGTTGACTGATGGCTACACCTTC. It is translated as CASSLRLTDGYTF.

This chain joins TRBV15 and TRBJ2-5; 10 nucleotides match TRBD2. CDR3 length equals 19 residues. V gave up 1 base and J gave up 3 bases; unmatched junction bases: 14. The germline V gene has CDR1 LNHNV and CDR2 YYDKDF (reference sequence). CDR3 in amino acids: CATSRGRASGSMREETQYF. In DNA form, the CDR3 reads TGTGCCACCAGCAGAGGTCGGGCTAGCGGGAGTATGCGGGAAGAGACCCAGTACTTC.

This rearrangement joins TRBV27 to TRBJ1-6; 7 nucleotides align to TRBD1. The CDR3 totals 13 residues. Germline-derived CDR1 and CDR2 are MNHEY and SMNVEV (reference sequence). V trimming: 5 bases; J trimming: 10 bases; junction bases outside the gene matches: 5. CDR3 amino acids: CASSNRGVSPLHF. The CDR3 nucleotides are TGTGCCAGCAGTAACAGGGGAGTGTCACCCCTCCACTTT.

The chain uses TRBV15 and TRBJ2-2; D is undetermined. Per the germline V gene, CDR1 is LNHNV and CDR2 is YYDKDF (reference sequence). The CDR3 length is 15 residues. Trimming cost V 3 bases and J 6 bases, with 14 bases left between them. In nucleotides, the CDR3 is TGTGCCACCAGCAGCAGGATAGAAATTGCCGGGGAGCTGTTTTTT. The encoded protein is CATSSRIEIAGELFF.

The V and J genes are TRBV10-1 and TRBJ2-1; TRBD2 matches 8 bases. V lost 3 bases and J lost 6; bases outside the gene matches: 4. This CDR3 comprises 14 residues. Germline assignment: CDR1 WNHNN and CDR2 SYGVQD (reference sequence). In DNA form, the CDR3 reads TGCGCCAGCAGTGAAGCGGGAGTAACCAATGAGCAGTTCTTC. Protein product: CASSEAGVTNEQFF.

The gene calls are TRBV11-3 and TRBJ2-1; 8 bases match TRBD2. CDR1 and CDR2 from the germline V gene are SGHNT and YENEEA. Trimming cost V 5 bases and J 2 bases; bases outside gene matches: 14. This CDR3 has 18 amino acids. The CDR3 nucleotides read TGTGCCAGCAGCCCCCGGGGGGGTTGGGGGGGGACCTACAATGAGCAGTTCTTC. Residues: CASSPRGGWGGTYNEQFF. Combining the CDR3 with reference TRBV11-3 and TRBJ2-1 gives the whole variable domain EAGVVQSPRYKIIEKKQPVAFWCNPISGHNTLYWYLQNLGQGPELLIRYENEEAVDDSQLPKDRFSAERLKGVDSTLKIQPAELGDSAVYLCASSPRGGWGGTYNEQFFGPGTRLTVL.

CDR3: CASSYGQGAYEQYF. The CDR3 bases are TGTGCCAGCAGTTACGGGCAGGGGGCCTACGAGCAGTACTTC. V usage is TRBV6-5 and J usage is TRBJ2-7; TRBD1 matches 7 bases. The germline V gene encodes CDR1 MNHEY and CDR2 SVGAGI. This CDR3 region has 14 residues. The J segment lost 2 bases and the V segment lost 2 bases, leaving 3 bases of the junction unmatched.

This rearrangement joins TRBV4-1 to TRBJ1-2, with D possibly TRBD1 on 6 matching bases. The length of the CDR3 is 17 residues. Trimming stripped 0 bases from V and 5 bases from J, with 19 bases between. CDR1 is MGHRA and CDR2 is YSYEKL in the germline V gene. The CDR3 bases are TGCGCCAGCAGCCAAGATATCGGACAGTTGAGGGGGTATGGCTACACCTTC. Translating it yields CASSQDIGQLRGYGYTF.

The J gene is TRBJ2-5, the V gene TRBV27; D may be TRBD2 (5 bases). The V and J ends lost 0 bases and 4 bases respectively, with 6 bases between them. The CDR3 loop spans 13 amino acids. Germline loops: CDR1 MNHEY, CDR2 SMNVEV (reference sequence). The CDR3 here is CASSLSRGETQYF. Here the CDR3 DNA reads TGTGCCAGCAGTTTATCACGGGGAGAGACCCAGTACTTC.

This clone was seen a single time. V usage is TRBV10-2 and J usage is TRBJ2-1; TRBD2 matches 9 bases. The germline gives CDR1 WSHSY, CDR2 SAAADI. The trim removed 3 bases at V and 8 bases at J, leaving 5 bases unmatched. CDR3 length: 14 residues. The CDR3 loop reads CASSDAGTSHEQFF. The CDR3 nucleotides read TGCGCCAGCAGTGATGCCGGGACTAGCCATGAGCAGTTCTTC.

The gene calls are TRBV30 and TRBJ1-6, with D hard to call. CDR3 length: 15 residues. Looked up from germline, CDR1 is GTSNPN and CDR2 is SVGIG (reference sequence). Trimming shortened V by 4 bases and J by 0 bases, and 10 bases separated the two germline ends. CDR3: CAWNYLSSYNSPLHF. CDR3 in DNA: TGTGCCTGGAATTACCTGAGCTCCTATAATTCACCCCTCCACTTT.

The chain carries TRBV19 and TRBJ1-1, with TRBD1 identical over 7 bases. With V trimmed by 1 base and J by 10 bases, 6 bases remained unmatched. The CDR3 length is 13 residues. In germline, CDR1 is LNHDA, CDR2 SQIVND (reference sequence). For the CDR3, the DNA is TGTGCCAGTAGTATAGGAGGGACAGCCGGAGCTTTCTTT. Translated: CASSIGGTAGAFF.